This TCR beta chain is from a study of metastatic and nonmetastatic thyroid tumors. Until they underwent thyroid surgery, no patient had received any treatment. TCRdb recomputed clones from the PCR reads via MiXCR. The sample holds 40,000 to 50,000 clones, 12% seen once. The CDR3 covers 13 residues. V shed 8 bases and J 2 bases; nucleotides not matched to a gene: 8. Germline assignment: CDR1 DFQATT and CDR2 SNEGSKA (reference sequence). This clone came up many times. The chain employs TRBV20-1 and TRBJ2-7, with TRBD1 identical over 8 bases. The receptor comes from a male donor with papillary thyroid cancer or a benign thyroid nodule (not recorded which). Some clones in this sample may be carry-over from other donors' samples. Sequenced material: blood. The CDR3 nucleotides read TGCAGTCTAACGGGACAGGACCCCTACGAGCAGTACTTC. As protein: CSLTGQDPYEQYF.